The 32 T cell receptor beta chains below were found in one sample sequenced in a study of blood T cells in healthy people across ages. Sample-barcoded 5' priming and a J-beta primer mix drove a second PCR of about 6 to 12 cycles. TCRdb re-derived calls from the 5' RACE reads in MiXCR, one entry per CDR3 protein. The sample holds about 830,000 distinct CDR3 sequences, 60% to 80% seen once. The specimen sequenced was blood. The receptors stem from a man aged 30-40 years in good health.

This rearrangement joins TRBV6-2 or TRBV6-3 to TRBJ1-5, with 7 positions matching TRBD1. This CDR3 contains 17 residues. J lost 1 base, V lost 2 bases, and 8 bases had no gene match. Germline V gene sequence: CDR1 MNHEY, CDR2 SVGEGT. CDR3 coding DNA: TGTGCCAGCAGTTACAGCACAGGGGCCTTCAGCAATCAGCCCCAGCATTTT. It specifies CASSYSTGAFSNQPQHF.

Note on this clonotype: Because the CDR3's place on the DNA is in doubt, the DNA is left out and the CDR3 is given as listed by TCRdb. This chain links TRBV6-5 with TRBJ2-6. The CDR3 region is 15 residues in length, termini included. Germline assignment: CDR1 MNHEY and CDR2 SVGAGI. The CDR3 sequence: CASSYFGSGANVPTF.

This clonotype was detected a few times. The chain links TRBV7-2 to TRBJ2-5; TRBD2 might be the D (5 bases). V was cut by 5 bases and J by 4 bases, with 14 bases left in between. The CDR3 loop spans 14 amino acids. The germline V gene encodes CDR1 SGHTA and CDR2 FQGNSA. The CDR3 here is CASSTYREGETQYF. Here the CDR3 DNA reads TGTGCCAGCAGCACGTACCGAGAGGGAGAGACCCAGTACTTC.

This chain links TRBV9 with TRBJ2-1; D is perhaps TRBD1 (6 bases). The J call may be wrong; the DNA end is better matched by TRBJ2-7. This CDR3 spans 13 amino acids. In germline, CDR1 is SGDLS, CDR2 YYNGEE. The CDR3 region has the DNA TGTGCCAGCAGCCCCTCCGGGACACACGAGCAGTACTTC. Its protein is CASSPSGTHEQYF.

The chain is built from TRBV5-1 and TRBJ2-3; D could derive from TRBD1 or TRBD2 (5 bases each). The CDR3 sequence is 16 residues long. CDR1 and CDR2 from the germline V gene are SGHRS and YFSETQ. V gave up 4 bases and J gave up 3 bases, with 18 bases separating them. The CDR3 protein is CASSGTTQRETDTQYF. The CDR3 DNA is TGCGCCAGCAGCGGGACGACCCAGAGGGAAACAGATACGCAGTATTTT.

V usage is TRBV7-9 and J usage is TRBJ1-1; 10 bases line up with TRBD1. The CDR3 spans 19 residues. Trimming took 4 bases from V and 0 from J; bases not matched to a gene: 14. Per germline, CDR1 SEHNR and CDR2 FQNEAQ (reference sequence). The CDR3 is CASSSFSGTGVRMNTEAFF. Here the CDR3 DNA reads TGTGCCAGCAGCTCCTTCTCCGGGACAGGGGTTCGGATGAACACTGAAGCTTTCTTT.

This chain uses TRBV6-9 with TRBJ2-4; 12 bases agree with TRBD1. TRBJ2-7 explains the end of the DNA better; the J call may be wrong. This CDR3 is 14 amino acids long. CDR1 and CDR2 (germline): MNHGY, SVAAGI. Here the CDR3 DNA reads TGTGCCAGAAAAACGGGACAGGGGGCATTCGAGCAGTACTTC. As protein: CARKTGQGAFEQYF.

The chain couples TRBV3-1 to TRBJ2-3, with D possibly matching TRBD2 (5 bases). V lost 4 bases, J lost 8 bases, and 10 bases lay in between. The germline CDR1 and CDR2 sequences are LGHDT and YNNKEL (reference sequence). The CDR3 length is 12 residues. CDR3 nucleotide sequence: TGTGCCAGCAGCCCCGACTACGGTACGCAGTATTTT. Translating gives CASSPDYGTQYF.

The chain joins TRBV12-3 or TRBV12-4 to TRBJ1-5; D uncertain. V lost 3 bases to trimming and J lost 2 bases, with 14 bases between them. CDR3 size: 16 residues. CDR3 sequence reads: CASSLYGEPGNQPQHF. The DNA for the CDR3 is TGTGCCAGCAGTTTGTATGGAGAGCCTGGCAATCAGCCCCAGCATTTT.

The gene calls are TRBV20-1 and TRBJ2-3; D remains unclear. The V gene's germline CDR1 is DFQATT and CDR2 SNEGSKA (reference sequence). V was shortened by 6 bases and J by 2 bases, with 15 bases between the two germline ends. CDR3 length: 14 residues. Written as DNA, the CDR3 is TGCAGTGCCAGAACCGGCAAGGACACAGATACGCAGTATTTT. Translating it yields CSARTGKDTDTQYF.

The chain employs TRBV7-2 and TRBJ2-5; D might be TRBD2 (5 bases). This CDR3 contains 15 residues. CDR1 is SGHTA and CDR2 is FQGNSA in the germline V gene. The V end was cut by 0 bases, the J end by 5 bases, with 13 bases between. Here the CDR3 reads CASSLARAPRETQYF. The CDR3 coding sequence is TGTGCCAGCAGCTTAGCGAGGGCCCCCCGGGAGACCCAGTACTTC.

A remark on this clonotype: One junction end disagrees with the germline gene, perhaps due to a read error. The CDR3 coding sequence is TGCAGTGCACAACACTACGATGAGCAGTTCTTC. Translation gives CSAQHYDEQFF. This chain uses TRBV20-1 with TRBJ2-1; D remains ambiguous. The CDR3 is 11 residues long. Germline loops: CDR1 DFQATT, CDR2 SNEGSKA (reference sequence).

The V gene is TRBV5-1, the J gene TRBJ1-4, with 8 nucleotides matching TRBD1. Trimming at V came to 0 bases and at J to 4 bases, leaving 11 bases not matched to a gene. Germline assignment: CDR1 SGHRS and CDR2 YFSETQ. The CDR3 spans 18 residues. The CDR3 DNA sequence: TGCGCCAGCAGCTTGGTTGCGGGACAGGAACTGATTAATGAAAAACTGTTTTTT. Residues: CASSLVAGQELINEKLFF.

In this sample, this clonotype turned up a few times. This rearrangement joins TRBV29-1 to TRBJ1-6; TRBD1 agrees at 9 bases. This CDR3 spans 17 amino acids. V was pared by 7 bases and J by 3 bases, with 13 bases of the junction left unmatched. Germline CDR1 SQVTM, CDR2 ANQGSEA. The DNA for the CDR3 is TGCAGCGCTATCAACCGGGACAGGGACCTCTATAATTCACCCCTCCACTTT. As protein: CSAINRDRDLYNSPLHF.

The chain is built from TRBV15 and TRBJ1-6; 8 nucleotides line up with TRBD1. This CDR3 is built from 17 residues. Germline V gives CDR1 LNHNV, CDR2 YYDKDF (reference sequence). The ends lost 3 bases at V and 4 bases at J; junction bases unmatched: 8. CDR3 sequence reads: CATSSNRGFPYNSPLHF. Here the CDR3 DNA reads TGTGCCACCAGCAGTAACAGGGGGTTCCCTTATAATTCACCCCTCCACTTT.

This clonotype was seen a single time. The chain carries TRBV29-1 and TRBJ2-3; tentative D call: TRBD2 (5 bases). This CDR3 is built from 13 residues. The V end was cut by 6 bases, the J end by 5 bases, with 15 bases between. Looked up from germline, CDR1 is SQVTM and CDR2 is ANQGSEA. CDR3 sequence (DNA): TGCAGCGTAACCCGGGGTGGGATAGATACGCAGTATTTT. It specifies CSVTRGGIDTQYF.

V usage is TRBV4-3 and J usage is TRBJ2-5; the D gene could be TRBD1 or TRBD2 (5 bases each). V was trimmed by 0 bases and J by 7 bases, leaving 18 bases between them. Germline V gene lookup returns CDR1 LGHNA and CDR2 YSLEER. The CDR3 loop spans 16 amino acids. This chain's CDR3 is CASSQDIGASGGTQYF. The CDR3, as DNA: TGCGCCAGCAGCCAAGACATCGGGGCCTCCGGAGGGACCCAGTACTTC.

V and J are TRBV25-1 and TRBJ1-2; D gene uncertain. The CDR3 is 11 amino acids. CDR1 MGHDK and CDR2 SYGVNS come from the germline V gene. Trimming shortened V by 1 base and J by 7 bases, and 4 bases separated the two germline ends. The CDR3 protein is CASSELFGYTF. The CDR3 nucleotides read TGTGCCAGCAGTGAATTATTTGGCTACACCTTC.

The CDR3 region has the DNA TGTGCCACCAGCAGATCACAGGGGCGTTATGGCTACACCTTC. Amino acids: CATSRSQGRYGYTF. The V call is TRBV15, the J call TRBJ1-2, with 7 bases that match TRBD1. V shed 2 bases and J 5 bases; nucleotides not matched to a gene: 5. Germline V gene sequence: CDR1 LNHNV, CDR2 YYDKDF (reference sequence). The CDR3 covers 14 residues.

The CDR3 protein is CASRNQKDSRANEQFF. In DNA form, the CDR3 reads TGTGCCAGCAGGAACCAGAAGGATTCTAGGGCCAATGAGCAGTTCTTC. J is TRBJ2-1 and V is TRBV2; no definite D call. V was clipped by 6 bases and J by 6 bases, with 21 bases between them. The germline CDR1 and CDR2 sequences are SNHLY and FYNNEI. CDR3 length: 16 residues. The full variable domain, its missing parts supplied by reference TRBV2 and TRBJ2-1, is EPEVTQTPSHQVTQMGQEVILRCVPISNHLYFYWYRQILGQKVEFLVSFYNNEISEKSEIFDDQFSVERPDGSNFTLKIRSTKLEDSAMYFCASRNQKDSRANEQFFGPGTRLTVL.

The chain carries TRBV30 and TRBJ2-2; possible D gene TRBD1, 5 bases. CDR3 length: 14 amino acids. Germline V gene data show CDR1 as GTSNPN and CDR2 as SVGIG (reference sequence). The V end was cut by 1 base, the J end by 3 bases, with 9 bases between. DNA of the CDR3: TGTGCCTGGAGTGAGGGGCTCGACACCGGGGAGCTGTTTTTT. It yields the protein CAWSEGLDTGELFF.

This clonotype has a single count. The V call is TRBV29-1, the J call TRBJ1-2; maybe TRBD1 (5 bases). The CDR3 contains 15 residues. With 3 bases removed from V and 5 bases from J, the gap between germline ends came to 19 bases. CDR1 SQVTM and CDR2 ANQGSEA come from the germline V gene. CDR3 bases: TGCAGCGTTGAGGTGGCCCGTGACAGTCAGTATGGCTACACCTTC. Protein product: CSVEVARDSQYGYTF.

The V gene is TRBV20-1, the J gene TRBJ2-5; D is unclear. The V gene's germline CDR1 is DFQATT and CDR2 SNEGSKA (reference sequence). Trimming took 5 bases from V and 2 from J, leaving 18 bases between them. The CDR3 extends over 15 amino acids. CDR3 nucleotide sequence: TGCAGTGCTGGAATGATAGTAATAATACAAGAGACCCAGTACTTC. Amino acids: CSAGMIVIIQETQYF.

This clonotype was seen only a few times. The chain combines TRBV29-1 with TRBJ2-7; 8 positions match TRBD1. This CDR3 is built from 16 residues. The V gene's germline CDR1 is SQVTM and CDR2 ANQGSEA. V gave up 3 bases and J gave up 2 bases; unmatched junction bases: 12. CDR3: CSVERDGPGGTYEQYF. The CDR3 nucleotides read TGCAGCGTTGAGCGGGACGGTCCAGGGGGCACCTACGAGCAGTACTTC.

This clonotype was seen repeatedly, ten times or more. The chain uses TRBV7-9 and TRBJ2-5; unclear D gene. Germline CDR1 and CDR2: SEHNR and FQNEAQ (reference sequence). The CDR3 has 12 residues. Trimming shortened V by 3 bases and J by 7 bases, and 9 bases separated the two germline ends. DNA of the CDR3: TGTGCCAGCAGCTTCACGGTCGGGACCCAGTACTTC. It translates to CASSFTVGTQYF. Combining the CDR3 with reference TRBV7-9 and TRBJ2-5 gives the whole variable domain DTGVSQNPRHKITKRGQNVTFRCDPISEHNRLYWYRQTLGQGPEFLTYFQNEAQLEKSRLLSDRFSAERPKGSFSTLEIQRTEQGDSAMYLCASSFTVGTQYFGPGTRLLVL.

J is TRBJ2-4 and V is TRBV20-1, with D unresolved. The end of the DNA fits TRBJ2-7 better, so the J call may be wrong. CDR1 DFQATT and CDR2 SNEGSKA come from the germline V gene (reference sequence). The CDR3 runs 13 residues. CDR3 protein: CSARVPGTYEQYF. As DNA, the CDR3 is TGCAGTGCTAGAGTCCCTGGAACCTACGAGCAGTACTTC.

The rearrangement links TRBV27 to TRBJ2-7, with unresolved D. Germline V lookup: CDR1 MNHEY, CDR2 SMNVEV (reference sequence). Trimming left V 6 bases short and J 2 bases short, with 14 bases between. The CDR3 runs to 14 residues. CDR3 nucleotides: TGTGCCAGCAGCCCCCGGTTAGGAGCCTACGAGCAGTACTTC. Amino acids: CASSPRLGAYEQYF.

The rearrangement links TRBV27 to TRBJ1-1; 12 bases fit TRBD1. Germline V gene lookup returns CDR1 MNHEY and CDR2 SMNVEV (reference sequence). The CDR3 is made up of 15 amino acids. The junction had 7 bases not matched to a gene; V was cut back by 7 bases and J by 4 bases. The CDR3 DNA is TGTGCCAGCAATCTTGGGACAGGGGGCTTCACTGAAGCTTTCTTT. It yields the protein CASNLGTGGFTEAFF.

V and J are TRBV4-3 and TRBJ2-7; TRBD2 matches 7 bases. There are 16 residues in the CDR3. V gave up 0 bases and J gave up 3 bases; unmatched junction bases: 8. Germline loops: CDR1 LGHNA, CDR2 YSLEER. The CDR3 here is CASSQEVAGLSYEQYF. The CDR3 DNA reads TGCGCCAGCAGCCAAGAGGTTGCGGGACTAAGCTACGAGCAGTACTTC.

The chain joins TRBV27 to TRBJ2-7; the D gene could be TRBD1 or TRBD2 (5 bases each). From germline, CDR1 is MNHEY and CDR2 SMNVEV (reference sequence). The CDR3 has 14 amino acids. V dropped 6 bases and J dropped 2 bases, with 14 bases sitting between them. The CDR3 spells CASSLVGVPYEQYF. The CDR3 DNA reads as TGTGCCAGCAGCCTCGTGGGGGTACCCTACGAGCAGTACTTC.

CDR3 sequence reads: CAIRDTLSSYEQYF. The CDR3, as DNA: TGTGCCATCCGGGACACTTTGTCGAGCTACGAGCAGTACTTC. This chain links TRBV10-3 with TRBJ2-7, with a weak D call TRBD1 (6 bases). The V end was cut by 8 bases, the J end by 3 bases, with 17 bases between. CDR1 and CDR2 (germline): ENHRY, SYGVKD. CDR3 length: 14 amino acids.

The chain is built from TRBV7-8 and TRBJ2-7; D perhaps matches TRBD2 (6 bases). The CDR3 extends over 20 amino acids. Germline CDR1 reads SGHVS; CDR2 reads FQNEAQ. Between the trimmed V and J ends, which lost 1 base and 1 base, there was a span of 26 bases. CDR3 sequence: CASSLEFSPSEGRGSYEQYF. The CDR3 nucleotides read TGTGCCAGCAGCTTAGAATTTTCCCCTAGCGAGGGAAGGGGATCCTACGAGCAGTACTTC. The full variable domain, rest sourced from reference TRBV7-8 and TRBJ2-7, is GAGVSQSPRYKVAKRGQDVALRCDPISGHVSLFWYQQALGQGPEFLTYFQNEAQLDKSGLPSDRFFAERPEGSVSTLKIQRTQQEDSAVYLCASSLEFSPSEGRGSYEQYFGPGTRLTVT.